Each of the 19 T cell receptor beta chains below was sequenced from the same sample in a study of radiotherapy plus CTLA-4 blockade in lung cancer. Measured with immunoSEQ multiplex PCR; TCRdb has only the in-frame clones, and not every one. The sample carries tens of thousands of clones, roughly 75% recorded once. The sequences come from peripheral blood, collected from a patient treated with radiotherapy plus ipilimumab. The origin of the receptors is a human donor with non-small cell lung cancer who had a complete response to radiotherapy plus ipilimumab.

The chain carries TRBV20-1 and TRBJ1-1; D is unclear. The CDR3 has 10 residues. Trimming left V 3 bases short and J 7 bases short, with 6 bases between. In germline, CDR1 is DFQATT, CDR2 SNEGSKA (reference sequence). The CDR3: CSASPREAFF. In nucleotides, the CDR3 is TGCAGTGCTAGTCCGCGTGAAGCTTTCTTT.

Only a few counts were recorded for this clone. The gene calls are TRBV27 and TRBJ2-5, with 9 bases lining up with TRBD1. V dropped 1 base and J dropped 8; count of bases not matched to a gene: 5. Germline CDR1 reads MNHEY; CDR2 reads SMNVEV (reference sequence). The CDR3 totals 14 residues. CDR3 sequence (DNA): TGTGCCAGCAGTTTATGGGACAGGGTGGGAACCCAGTACTTC. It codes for CASSLWDRVGTQYF.

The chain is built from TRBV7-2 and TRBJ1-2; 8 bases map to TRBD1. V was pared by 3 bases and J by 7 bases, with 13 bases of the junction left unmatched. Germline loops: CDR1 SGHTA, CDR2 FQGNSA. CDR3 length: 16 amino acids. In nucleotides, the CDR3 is TGTGCCAGCAGCTTCGTGGAGAGGACAGGGCTGGGTGGCTACACCTTC. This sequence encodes CASSFVERTGLGGYTF.

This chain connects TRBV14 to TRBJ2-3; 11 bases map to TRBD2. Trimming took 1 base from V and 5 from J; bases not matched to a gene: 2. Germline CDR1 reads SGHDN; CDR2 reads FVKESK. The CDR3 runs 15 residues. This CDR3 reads CASSQGLAGRDTQYF. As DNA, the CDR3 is TGTGCCAGCAGCCAAGGACTAGCGGGGCGAGATACGCAGTATTTT.

The CDR3 bases are TGCAGCGTGGGGACTATTGGGTCCGGGGAGCTGTTTTTT. It codes for CSVGTIGSGELFF. The chain couples TRBV29-1 to TRBJ2-2, with 7 bases lining up with TRBD2. Germline trimming cut 6 bases from V and 6 bases from J; bases unmatched to any gene: 7. This CDR3 is built from 13 residues. CDR1 is SQVTM and CDR2 is ANQGSEA in the germline V gene.

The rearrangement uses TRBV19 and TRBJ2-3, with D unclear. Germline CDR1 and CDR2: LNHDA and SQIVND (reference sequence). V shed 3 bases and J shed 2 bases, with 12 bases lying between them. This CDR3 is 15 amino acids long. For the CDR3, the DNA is TGTGCCAGTAGTATTAGGGCAGAGCTCACAGATACGCAGTATTTT. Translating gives CASSIRAELTDTQYF.

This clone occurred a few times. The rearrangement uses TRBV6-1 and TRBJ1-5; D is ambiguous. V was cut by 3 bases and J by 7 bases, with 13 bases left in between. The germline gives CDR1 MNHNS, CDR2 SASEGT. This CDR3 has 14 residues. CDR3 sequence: CASSDSSVEQPQHF. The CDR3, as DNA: TGTGCCAGCAGTGATTCATCGGTGGAACAGCCCCAGCATTTT.

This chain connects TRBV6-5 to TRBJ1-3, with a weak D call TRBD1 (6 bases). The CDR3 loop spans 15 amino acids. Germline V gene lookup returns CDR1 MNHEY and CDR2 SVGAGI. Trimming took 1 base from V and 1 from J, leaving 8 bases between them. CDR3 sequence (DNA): TGTGCCAGCAGTTACTTTACAGGGTCTGGAAACACCATATATTTT. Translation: CASSYFTGSGNTIYF.

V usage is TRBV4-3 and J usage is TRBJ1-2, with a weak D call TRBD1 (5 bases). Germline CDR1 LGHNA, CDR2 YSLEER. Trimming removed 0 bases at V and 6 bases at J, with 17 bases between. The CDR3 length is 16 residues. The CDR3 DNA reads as TGCGCCAGCAGCCAAGATGGGCGGAATCTGGGGCATGGCTACACCTTC. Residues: CASSQDGRNLGHGYTF.

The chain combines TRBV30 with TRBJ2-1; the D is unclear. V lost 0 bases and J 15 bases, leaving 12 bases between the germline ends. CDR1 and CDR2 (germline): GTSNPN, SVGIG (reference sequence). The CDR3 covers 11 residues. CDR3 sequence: CAWSVQIEWFF. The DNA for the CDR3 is TGTGCCTGGAGTGTTCAAATTGAGTGGTTCTTC.

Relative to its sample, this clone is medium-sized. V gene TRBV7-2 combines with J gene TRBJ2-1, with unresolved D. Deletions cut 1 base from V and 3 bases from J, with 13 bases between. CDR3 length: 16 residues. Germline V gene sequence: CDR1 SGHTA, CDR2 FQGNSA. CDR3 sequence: CASSLDPNLVYNEQFF. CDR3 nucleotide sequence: TGTGCCAGCAGCTTAGATCCTAACCTAGTCTACAATGAGCAGTTCTTC. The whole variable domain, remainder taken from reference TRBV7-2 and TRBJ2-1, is GAGVSQSPSNKVTEKGKDVELRCDPISGHTALYWYRQSLGQGLEFLIYFQGNSAPDKSGLPSDRFSAERTGGSVSTLTIQRTQQEDSAVYLCASSLDPNLVYNEQFFGPGTRLTVL.

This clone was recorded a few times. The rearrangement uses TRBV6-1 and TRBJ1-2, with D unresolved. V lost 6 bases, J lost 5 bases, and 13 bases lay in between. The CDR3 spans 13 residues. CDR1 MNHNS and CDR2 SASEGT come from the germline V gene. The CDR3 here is CASRELTGYGYTF. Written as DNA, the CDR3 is TGTGCCAGCAGGGAATTGACTGGATATGGCTACACCTTC.

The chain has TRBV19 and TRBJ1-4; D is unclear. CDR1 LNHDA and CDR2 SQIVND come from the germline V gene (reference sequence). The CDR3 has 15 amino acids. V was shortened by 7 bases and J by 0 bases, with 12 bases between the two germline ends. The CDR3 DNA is TGTGCCAGTAAGGACGGCATTGCAACTAATGAAAAACTGTTTTTT. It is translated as CASKDGIATNEKLFF.

The CDR3 sequence: CASSGTGYTGELFF. The CDR3 coding sequence is TGTGCCAGCAGTGGTACAGGTTACACCGGGGAGCTGTTTTTT. This chain joins TRBV25-1 and TRBJ2-2; a possible D gene is TRBD1 (5 bases). Trimming shortened V by 4 bases and J by 3 bases, and 9 bases separated the two germline ends. The CDR3 totals 14 residues. Per the germline V gene, CDR1 is MGHDK and CDR2 is SYGVNS.

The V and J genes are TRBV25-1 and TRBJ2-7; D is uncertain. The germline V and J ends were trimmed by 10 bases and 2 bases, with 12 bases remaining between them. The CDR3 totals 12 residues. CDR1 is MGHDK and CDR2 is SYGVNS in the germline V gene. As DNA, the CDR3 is TGTGCCACAGGAACCTTAACCTACGAGCAGTACTTC. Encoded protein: CATGTLTYEQYF.

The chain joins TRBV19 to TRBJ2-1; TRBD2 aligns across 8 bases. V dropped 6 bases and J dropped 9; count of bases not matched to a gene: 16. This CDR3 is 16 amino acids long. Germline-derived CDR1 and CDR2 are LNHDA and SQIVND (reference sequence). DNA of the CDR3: TGTGCCAGTAGATCCCTTGAAAGCGGGAGATTTAGTGAGCAGTTCTTC. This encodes CASRSLESGRFSEQFF. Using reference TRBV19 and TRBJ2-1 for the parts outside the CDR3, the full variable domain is DGGITQSPKYLFRKEGQNVTLSCEQNLNHDAMYWYRQDPGQGLRLIYYSQIVNDFQKGDIAEGYSVSREKKESFPLTVTSAQKNPTAFYLCASRSLESGRFSEQFFGPGTRLTVL.

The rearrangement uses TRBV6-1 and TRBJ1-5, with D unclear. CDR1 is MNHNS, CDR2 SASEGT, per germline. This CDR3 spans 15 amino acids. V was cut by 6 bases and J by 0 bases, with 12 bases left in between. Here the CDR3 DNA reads TGTGCCAGCAGCCTCTGGGTGGATAGCAATCAGCCCCAGCATTTT. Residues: CASSLWVDSNQPQHF.

The CDR3 DNA is TGTGCCAGCAGCGCAAGACAGGGGGCCGGCGGGACCCAGTACTTC. Its protein product is CASSARQGAGGTQYF. The chain combines TRBV7-2 with TRBJ2-5; 10 bases agree with TRBD1. Germline assignment: CDR1 SGHTA and CDR2 FQGNSA. The CDR3 consists of 15 residues. V shed 5 bases and J 7 bases; nucleotides not matched to a gene: 10.

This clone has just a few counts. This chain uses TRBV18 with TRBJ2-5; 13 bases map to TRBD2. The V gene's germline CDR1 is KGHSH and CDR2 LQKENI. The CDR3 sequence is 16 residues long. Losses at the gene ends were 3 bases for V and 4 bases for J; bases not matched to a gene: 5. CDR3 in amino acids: CASSPRGLAGAETQYF. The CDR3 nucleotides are TGTGCCAGCTCACCTCGTGGACTAGCGGGAGCAGAGACCCAGTACTTC. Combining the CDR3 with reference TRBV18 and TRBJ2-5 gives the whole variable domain NAGVMQNPRHLVRRRGQEARLRCSPMKGHSHVYWYRQLPEEGLKFMVYLQKENIIDESGMPKERFSAEFPKEGPSILRIQQVVRGDSAAYFCASSPRGLAGAETQYFGPGTRLLVL.